This T cell receptor beta chain was recovered during a study of identical twins. Study-wide points: Insertions ran lower in abundant cord blood beta clonotypes, though not in memory repertoires. These conclusions were based on statistical analysis (cross-sectional, not following the same donors).

This CDR3 comprises 13 residues. Losses at the gene ends were 6 bases for V and 5 bases for J; bases not matched to a gene: 2. This clonotype was recorded many times. What it binds is not known. Through template switching, a universal primer site was introduced, and the cDNA contained unique molecular identifiers. Via MiXCR, TCRdb re-called the 5' RACE reads, giving one row per CDR3 protein. The sample shows 350,000 to 450,000 distinct CDR3 sequences, about a fifth of them seen only once. This chain joins TRBV12-3 or TRBV12-4 and TRBJ2-1, with 9 bases fitting TRBD2. Sequences were obtained from naive T cells sorted from blood. This receptor was identified in a man aged 45-65 years in good health. This CDR3 is CASRPSGNNEQFF. In DNA, the CDR3 is TGTGCCAGCAGGCCTAGCGGGAACAATGAGCAGTTCTTC.